This TCR beta chain was identified in a study of blood T cell repertoires in COVID-19. Study background: From the United States, Italy and Spain came samples of acute and convalescent COVID-19.

Symptom resolution, clearance, or two negative PCRs marked the recovered donors of Cohort 3. This CDR3 spans 13 amino acids. The V end lost 5 bases, the J end lost 3 bases, and 10 bases lay between the germline ends. The germline CDR1 and CDR2 sequences are SGHTA and FQGTGA. As originally analysed: Reference gene primer amplification in the assay estimated nucleated cell counts. The method was immunoSEQ multiplex PCR; TCRdb's version includes in-frame clones alone and lacks a portion of them. The V and J calls and clone size come from that table; D and trimming were worked out from the DNA. Of over 300,000 clones in the sample, around 90% were seen once.

The source is a woman in her 30s who had recovered from COVID-19. The chain is built from TRBV7-3 and TRBJ1-1; maybe TRBD1 (6 bases). Material: PBMCs or T cells enriched from blood (not recorded which). The CDR3 DNA reads TGTGCCAGCAGCCAGGGACAATACACTGAAGCTTTCTTT. Translation: CASSQGQYTEAFF.